The 14 T cell receptor beta chains presented below share a single source sample, sequenced in a study of T-cell memory formation after mild COVID-19. Each CDR3 protein is one row after TCRdb ran MiXCR on the 5' RACE reads. The sample includes tens of thousands of distinct CDR3 sequences, approximately 6.8% of them seen just once. Sequencing was performed on PBMCs or a T cell subset sorted from them (not recorded which). The receptors were sampled from a man between 18 and 29 years old who had mild COVID-19 (a few samples of this study predate the infection). Cell type and time point are not known.

The chain employs TRBV5-1 and TRBJ2-2, with 7 bases matching TRBD2. The V gene end was trimmed by 0 bases and the J gene end by 6 bases; junction bases not matched to a gene: 8. The CDR3 is 16 residues long. Per germline, CDR1 SGHRS and CDR2 YFSETQ. The chain's CDR3 is CASSLVPVGGAGELFF. The CDR3, as DNA: TGCGCCAGCAGCTTGGTCCCCGTGGGAGGGGCCGGGGAGCTGTTTTTT.

There are a few counts of this clonotype. V and J are TRBV5-1 and TRBJ2-3, with D perhaps matching TRBD2 (5 bases). CDR1 is SGHRS and CDR2 is YFSETQ in the germline V gene. This CDR3 region has 14 residues. Trimming cost V 4 bases and J 0 bases, with 9 bases left between them. The CDR3 DNA sequence: TGCGCCAGCAGCAATAGCGTAAGCACAGATACGCAGTATTTT. This encodes CASSNSVSTDTQYF.

Many counts were recorded for this clonotype. This chain connects TRBV4-2 to TRBJ2-1; tentative D call: TRBD2 (6 bases). Trimming removed 4 bases at V and 6 bases at J, with 13 bases between. Germline V gene lookup returns CDR1 LGHNA and CDR2 YNFKEQ. This CDR3 comprises 14 residues. The CDR3 protein is CASSPEGPLNEQFF. The CDR3 DNA sequence: TGTGCCAGCAGCCCGGAGGGACCCCTCAATGAGCAGTTCTTC.

In its sample, this clonotype was seen a few times. It may be a read error: a sequence one base away is much more abundant. The chain employs TRBV12-3 or TRBV12-4 and TRBJ2-7; the D is unclear. The CDR3 has 13 amino acids. V lost 2 bases, J lost 3 bases, and 8 bases lay in between. CDR3 in amino acids: CASSLRHFYEQYF. DNA of the CDR3: TGTGCCAGCAGTTTAAGACACTTCTACGAGCAGTACTTC.

The genes are TRBV6-7 and TRBJ1-1, with D perhaps matching TRBD1 (5 bases). TRBV6-7 is assigned to the ORF class and has an uncertain function. V shed 5 bases and J shed 0 bases, with 10 bases lying between them. This CDR3 is 14 amino acids long. The CDR3, as DNA: TGTGCCAGCAGTGACGGGGCGGTGAACACTGAAGCTTTCTTT. Protein product: CASSDGAVNTEAFF.

This clonotype was seen ten or more times. The chain employs TRBV7-9 and TRBJ2-7; 10 nucleotides match TRBD1. The V gene end was trimmed by 5 bases and the J gene end by 3 bases; junction bases not matched to a gene: 4. CDR3 length equals 14 residues. Germline CDR1 is SEHNR and CDR2 is FQNEAQ (reference sequence). In DNA, the CDR3 is TGTGCCAGCAGCGACCGGGACAGGGGCTACGAGCAGTACTTC. Its protein is CASSDRDRGYEQYF.

The chain recombines TRBV27 with TRBJ1-1; D remains unclear. The CDR3 extends over 14 amino acids. V lost 3 bases and J 4 bases, leaving 12 bases between the germline ends. Germline-derived CDR1 and CDR2 are MNHEY and SMNVEV (reference sequence). For the CDR3, the DNA is TGTGCCAGCAGTTTGAAGAGGGATGGCACTGAAGCTTTCTTT. Protein sequence: CASSLKRDGTEAFF.

The chain links TRBV10-3 to TRBJ1-1; weak D call: TRBD1 (6 bases). The germline CDR1 and CDR2 sequences are ENHRY and SYGVKD. This CDR3 contains 14 residues. V lost 6 bases to trimming and J lost 2 bases, with 13 bases between them. CDR3 DNA sequence: TGTGCCATCAGAGCGGGCAGGGGAAACACTGAAGCTTTCTTT. This translates into CAIRAGRGNTEAFF.

Note on this clonotype: The junction departs from germline at one end; a sequencing error may be responsible. This sequence joins TRBV4-3 and TRBJ2-3; 13 bases fit TRBD2. The CDR3 has 19 amino acids. The V gene's germline CDR1 is LGHNA and CDR2 YSLEER. The CDR3 sequence: CSSSQNPPTSGGRTDTQYF. As DNA, the CDR3 is TGCTCCAGCAGCCAAAATCCGCCGACTAGCGGGGGGCGCACAGATACGCAGTATTTT.

Only a few counts were recorded for this clonotype. The chain uses TRBV20-1 and TRBJ2-1; D is possibly TRBD1 (6 bases). Germline CDR1 is DFQATT and CDR2 is SNEGSKA (reference sequence). This CDR3 is 15 amino acids long. The ends were cut back, 3 bases at V and 2 bases at J, with 14 bases in the middle. CDR3 nucleotide sequence: TGCAGTGCTAGGGTCTTGGCAGGGGCCTACAATGAGCAGTTCTTC. Amino acid sequence: CSARVLAGAYNEQFF.

This clonotype was detected only a few times. The genes are TRBV29-1 and TRBJ1-1, with 9 bases lining up with TRBD1. Germline values: CDR1 SQVTM, CDR2 ANQGSEA. The CDR3 extends over 11 amino acids. V shed 7 bases, J shed 5 bases, and the junction held 2 bases outside the gene matches. The CDR3 here is CSGGQGTEAFF. CDR3 nucleotides: TGCAGCGGGGGACAGGGAACTGAAGCTTTCTTT.

CDR3 DNA: TGTGCCAGCAGCTTAGCAGAGACTCAAGAGACCCAGTACTTC. This codes for CASSLAETQETQYF. This rearrangement joins TRBV7-8 to TRBJ2-5, with D uncertain. Trimming took off 0 bases at V and 2 bases at J, with 7 bases between the two ends. The CDR3 contains 14 residues. Germline CDR1 SGHVS, CDR2 FQNEAQ.

This clonotype was counted ten times or more. The rearrangement joins TRBV6-2 or TRBV6-3 to TRBJ1-1; D is ambiguous. CDR1 is MNHEY, CDR2 SVGEGT, per germline. Between the trimmed V and J ends, which lost 6 bases and 1 base, there was a span of 12 bases. This CDR3 has 14 amino acids. CDR3 loop: CASRTPQENTEAFF. The CDR3 DNA reads as TGTGCCAGCAGAACACCTCAAGAGAACACTGAAGCTTTCTTT.

The chain combines TRBV7-2 with TRBJ1-1; D gene unclear. This CDR3 spans 11 amino acids. The V gene's germline CDR1 is SGHTA and CDR2 FQGNSA. V was clipped by 5 bases and J by 8 bases, with 9 bases between them. The CDR3: CASSPGREAFF. In nucleotides, the CDR3 is TGTGCCAGCAGCCCCGGCAGGGAAGCTTTCTTT.